Listed here are 14 T cell receptor beta chains from one sample, sequenced in a study of shared clonotypes between healthy human individuals. Using immunoSEQ multiplex PCR, the repertoire was profiled, and TCRdb retains in-frame clones only, with some absent. The table includes some 2,100,000 clones, almost 96% detected once. The sample was naive CD4+ T cells sorted from blood. The subset here: CD45RA+ positively selected. The receptors here all came from a man aged 18 to 29 in good health.

The chain has TRBV6-5 and TRBJ1-5; no reliable D call. The ends were cut back, 4 bases at V and 0 bases at J, with 13 bases in the middle. The CDR3 is 16 amino acids. Germline V gene lookup returns CDR1 MNHEY and CDR2 SVGAGI. The CDR3 region has the DNA TGTGCCAGCAGTTTGGAAGCATACTATAGCAATCAGCCCCAGCATTTT. This codes for CASSLEAYYSNQPQHF.

The CDR3 DNA follows: TGCAGCGTACGGTCGAACTCCCCGGGGACCCAGTACTTC. Residues: CSVRSNSPGTQYF. The rearrangement joins TRBV29-1 to TRBJ2-5, with D unresolved. Germline values: CDR1 SQVTM, CDR2 ANQGSEA. V was cut by 6 bases and J by 7 bases, with 18 bases left in between. The CDR3 has 13 residues. The complete variable domain, with remaining parts taken from reference TRBV29-1 and TRBJ2-5, reads SAVISQKPSRDICQRGTSLTIQCQVDSQVTMMFWYRQQPGQSLTLIATANQGSEATYESGFVIDKFPISRPNLTFSTLTVSNMSPEDSSIYLCSVRSNSPGTQYFGPGTRLLVL.

This rearrangement joins TRBV9 to TRBJ2-3, with 7 bases matching TRBD2. Germline CDR1 is SGDLS and CDR2 is YYNGEE. The CDR3 covers 14 residues. V shed 8 bases, J shed 0 bases, and the junction held 6 bases outside the gene matches. CDR3 sequence: CASRRGSSTDTQYF. DNA of the CDR3: TGTGCCAGTCGGCGGGGGTCTAGCACAGATACGCAGTATTTT.

As for this clone: A read error may account for a junction end that differs from germline. V is TRBV10-3 and J is TRBJ2-7; no definite D call. This CDR3 contains 12 residues. CDR1 is ENHRY and CDR2 is SYGVKD in the germline V gene. The CDR3 region is CAIRTMSGGLLF. In DNA form, the CDR3 reads TGTGCCATCAGAACGATGTCAGGCGGTTTGCTGTTC.

This clone has a single count. The chain combines TRBV19 with TRBJ2-3, with D maybe TRBD1 (6 bases). CDR3 length: 14 residues. Germline V gene data show CDR1 as LNHDA and CDR2 as SQIVND (reference sequence). V gave up 4 bases and J gave up 2 bases, with 10 bases separating them. DNA for the CDR3: TGTGCCAGTAGTAAGGGACACCACACAGATACGCAGTATTTT. Protein: CASSKGHHTDTQYF.

V and J are TRBV7-8 and TRBJ1-2; D is ambiguous. CDR1 is SGHVS, CDR2 FQNEAQ, per germline. The CDR3 is made up of 14 amino acids. V dropped 5 bases and J dropped 4 bases, with 14 bases sitting between them. The CDR3: CASSLLSGTYGYTF. As DNA, the CDR3 is TGTGCCAGCAGCCTTCTTTCGGGAACCTATGGCTACACCTTC.

This chain joins TRBV7-4 and TRBJ1-5; 12 nucleotides agree with TRBD1. V lost 1 base, J lost 7 bases, and 5 bases stayed unmatched. Germline lookup yields CDR1 SGHVT and CDR2 SQSDAQ. The CDR3 is 16 residues long. The DNA for the CDR3 is TGTGCCAGCAGCTTAGTGGGACAGGGGGCCGACCAGCCCCAGCATTTT. Its translation: CASSLVGQGADQPQHF. Supplemented by reference TRBV7-4 and TRBJ1-5, the full variable domain reads GAGVSQSPRYKVAKRGRDVALRCDSISGHVTLYWYRQTLGQGSEVLTYSQSDAQRDKSGRPSGRFSAERPERSVSTLKIQRTEQGDSAVYLCASSLVGQGADQPQHFGDGTRLSIL.

V usage is TRBV5-4 and J usage is TRBJ2-1; 8 bases line up with TRBD1. Per the germline V gene, CDR1 is SGHNT and CDR2 is YYREEE (reference sequence). With V trimmed by 5 bases and J by 5 bases, 3 bases remained unmatched. CDR3 length equals 13 residues. The CDR3 spells CASRGTGDNEQFF. CDR3 bases: TGTGCCAGCAGGGGGACAGGAGACAATGAGCAGTTCTTC. The full variable domain, rest sourced from reference TRBV5-4 and TRBJ2-1, is ETGVTQSPTHLIKTRGQQVTLRCSSQSGHNTVSWYQQALGQGPQFIFQYYREEENGRGNFPPRFSGLQFPNYSSELNVNALELDDSALYLCASRGTGDNEQFFGPGTRLTVL.

A remark on this clone: A read error may account for a junction end that differs from germline. This rearrangement joins TRBV6-5 to TRBJ1-2; TRBD1 is a possible D gene (5 bases). Germline assignment: CDR1 MNHEY and CDR2 SVGAGI. The CDR3 loop spans 14 amino acids. The CDR3 nucleotides read TGTACCAGCAGTTACCGGGACGGCCGGTATGGCTACACCTTC. Its translation: CTSSYRDGRYGYTF.

J is TRBJ1-6 and V is TRBV5-1; D is ambiguous. Germline-derived CDR1 and CDR2 are SGHRS and YFSETQ. The CDR3 is 16 residues long. V lost 3 bases and J 7 bases, leaving 17 bases between the germline ends. CDR3: CASSYSFGSPNSPLHF. The CDR3 nucleotides are TGCGCCAGCAGCTATAGTTTCGGGTCACCAAATTCACCCCTCCACTTT. The complete variable domain, with remaining parts taken from reference TRBV5-1 and TRBJ1-6, reads KAGVTQTPRYLIKTRGQQVTLSCSPISGHRSVSWYQQTPGQGLQFLFEYFSETQRNKGNFPGRFSGRQFSNSRSEMNVSTLELGDSALYLCASSYSFGSPNSPLHFGNGTRLTVT.

This chain connects TRBV10-3 to TRBJ2-7; 8 nucleotides agree with TRBD2. The CDR3 totals 14 residues. Germline V gives CDR1 ENHRY, CDR2 SYGVKD. V lost 5 bases and J lost 3; bases outside the gene matches: 6. The CDR3 DNA sequence: TGTGCCATCAGTTCCGGGACTAGGGGCTACGAGCAGTACTTC. It yields the protein CAISSGTRGYEQYF.

Worth noting for this clone: The sample carries other DNA sequences with the same CDR3. The chain combines TRBV5-1 with TRBJ1-2, with D maybe TRBD1 (5 bases). The CDR3 is 14 amino acids. The germline V gene encodes CDR1 SGHRS and CDR2 YFSETQ. Trimming removed 0 bases from V and 4 bases from J, with 10 bases in between. This CDR3 reads CASSLGPGGYGYTF. The CDR3 DNA reads TGCGCCAGCAGCTTGGGTCCGGGGGGCTATGGCTACACCTTC.

The V call is TRBV2, the J call TRBJ2-1, with 10 bases aligning to TRBD2. After removal of 8 bases from V and 12 bases from J, the junction contained 7 bases not matched to a gene. This CDR3 has 12 residues. CDR1 is SNHLY, CDR2 FYNNEI, per germline. CDR3 sequence reads: CASGLAGVVQFF. In DNA, the CDR3 is TGTGCCAGCGGGCTAGCGGGAGTGGTGCAGTTCTTC.

This clone appeared once. This chain uses TRBV5-6 with TRBJ2-2; D is perhaps TRBD1 (6 bases). The CDR3 runs to 16 residues. CDR1 is SGHDT, CDR2 YYEEEE, per germline. The germline V and J ends were trimmed by 4 bases and 2 bases, with 15 bases remaining between them. The DNA for the CDR3 is TGTGCCAGCAGCCCACAGACAGGATTAAACACCGGGGAGCTGTTTTTT. Its translation is CASSPQTGLNTGELFF.